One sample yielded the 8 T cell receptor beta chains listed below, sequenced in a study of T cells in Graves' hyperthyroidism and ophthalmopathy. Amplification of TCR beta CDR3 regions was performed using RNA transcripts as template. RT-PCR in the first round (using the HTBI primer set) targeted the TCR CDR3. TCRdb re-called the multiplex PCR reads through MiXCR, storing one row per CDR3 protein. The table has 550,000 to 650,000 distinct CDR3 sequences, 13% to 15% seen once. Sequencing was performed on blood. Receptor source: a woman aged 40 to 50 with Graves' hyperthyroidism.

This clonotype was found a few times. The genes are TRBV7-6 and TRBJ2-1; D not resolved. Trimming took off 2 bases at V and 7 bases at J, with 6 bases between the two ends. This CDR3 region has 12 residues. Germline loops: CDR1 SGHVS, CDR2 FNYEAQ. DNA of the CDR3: TGTGCCAGCAGCTTAAAAGAGAATGAGCAGTTCTTC. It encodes CASSLKENEQFF.

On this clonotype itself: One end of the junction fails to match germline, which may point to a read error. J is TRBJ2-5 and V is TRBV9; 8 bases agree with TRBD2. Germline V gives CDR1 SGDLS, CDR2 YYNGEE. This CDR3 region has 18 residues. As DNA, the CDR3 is TGTGCCAGCAGCGTAGGAACTAGCGGTCACACGGGACAAGAGGCCCAGTACTTC. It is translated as CASSVGTSGHTGQEAQYF. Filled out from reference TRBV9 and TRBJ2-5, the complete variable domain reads DSGVTQTPKHLITATGQRVTLRCSPRSGDLSVYWYQQSLDQGLQFLIQYYNGEERAKGNILERFSAQQFPDLHSELNLSSLELGDSALYFCASSVGTSGHTGQEAQYFGPGTRLLVL.

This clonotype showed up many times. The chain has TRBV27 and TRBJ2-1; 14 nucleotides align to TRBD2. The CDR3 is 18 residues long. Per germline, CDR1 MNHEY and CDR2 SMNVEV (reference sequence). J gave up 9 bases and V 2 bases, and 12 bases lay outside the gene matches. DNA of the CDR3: TGTGCCAGCAGTTTAGCCTCCCCGGGACTAGCGGGAGTCGGTGAGCAGTTCTTC. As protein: CASSLASPGLAGVGEQFF.

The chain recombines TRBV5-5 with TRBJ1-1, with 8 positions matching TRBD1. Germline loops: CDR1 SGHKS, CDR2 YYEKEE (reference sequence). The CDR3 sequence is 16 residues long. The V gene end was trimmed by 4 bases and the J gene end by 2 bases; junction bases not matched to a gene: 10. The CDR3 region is CASSLRGDRINTEAFF. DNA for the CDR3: TGTGCCAGCAGCCTACGGGGGGACAGGATAAACACTGAAGCTTTCTTT.

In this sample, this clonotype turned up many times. CDR3 DNA: TGTGCCAGCAGTGAACCGGGACAGGGGGGAAGCGACGAGACCCAGTACTTC. Translated, it gives CASSEPGQGGSDETQYF. V and J are TRBV28 and TRBJ2-5; 11 bases map to TRBD1. Germline V gives CDR1 MDHEN, CDR2 SYDVKM. The CDR3 loop spans 17 amino acids. The V segment lost 5 bases and the J segment 5 bases; nucleotides outside the gene matches: 13.

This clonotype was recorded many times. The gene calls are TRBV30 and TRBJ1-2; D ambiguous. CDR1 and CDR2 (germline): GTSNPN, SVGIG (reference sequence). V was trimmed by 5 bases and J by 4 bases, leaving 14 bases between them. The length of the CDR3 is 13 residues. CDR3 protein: CAWARVDGYGYTF. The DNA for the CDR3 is TGTGCCTGGGCGAGGGTGGACGGCTATGGCTACACCTTC.

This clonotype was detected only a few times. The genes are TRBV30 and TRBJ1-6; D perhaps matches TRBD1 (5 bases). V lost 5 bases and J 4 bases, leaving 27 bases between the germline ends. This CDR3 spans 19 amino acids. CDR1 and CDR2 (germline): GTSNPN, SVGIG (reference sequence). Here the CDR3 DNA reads TGTGCCTGGGCTAGGGACGGCAACCTCCTTGGATTGTATAATTCACCCCTCCACTTT. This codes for CAWARDGNLLGLYNSPLHF. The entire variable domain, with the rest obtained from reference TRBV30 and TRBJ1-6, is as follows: SQTIHQWPATLVQPVGSPLSLECTVEGTSNPNLYWYRQAAGRGLQLLFYSVGIGQISSEVPQNLSASRPQDRQFILSSKKLLLSDSGFYLCAWARDGNLLGLYNSPLHFGNGTRLTVT.

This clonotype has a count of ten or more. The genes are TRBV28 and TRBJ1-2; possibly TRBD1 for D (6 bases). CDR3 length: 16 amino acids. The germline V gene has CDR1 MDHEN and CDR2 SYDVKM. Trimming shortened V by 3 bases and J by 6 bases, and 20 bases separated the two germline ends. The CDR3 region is CASSFPPGHPFDGYTF. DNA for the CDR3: TGTGCCAGCAGTTTCCCTCCGGGACACCCATTTGATGGCTACACCTTC.